This entry lists 8 T cell receptor beta chains sequenced from one sample in a study of T-cell reconstitution after alpha-beta-depleted transplantation in children. Unique molecular identifiers were built into the TCRbeta library. TCRdb reanalysed the PCR reads using MiXCR and keeps one entry per CDR3 protein. The data hold about 610,000 distinct CDR3 sequences, with roughly a tenth observed a single time. Material: PBMCs from the stem cell graft donor, obtained from the stem cell graft. These receptors all stem from a human donor who donated a stem cell graft to a child with acute myeloid leukemia.

This clonotype has only a few counts. The rearrangement uses TRBV14 and TRBJ2-7, with 8 nucleotides matching TRBD1. Trimming at V came to 0 bases and at J to 3 bases, leaving 7 bases not matched to a gene. The CDR3 loop spans 16 amino acids. The germline gives CDR1 SGHDN, CDR2 FVKESK. CDR3 residues: CASSQDPRTGFYEQYF. CDR3 coding DNA: TGTGCCAGCAGCCAAGACCCAAGGACAGGGTTCTACGAGCAGTACTTC. The complete variable domain, with remaining parts taken from reference TRBV14 and TRBJ2-7, reads EAGVTQFPSHSVIEKGQTVTLRCDPISGHDNLYWYRRVMGKEIKFLLHFVKESKQDESGMPNNRFLAERTGGTYSTLKVQPAELEDSGVYFCASSQDPRTGFYEQYFGPGTRLTVT.

This chain links TRBV2 with TRBJ2-1, with 9 positions matching TRBD2. The CDR3 is 17 amino acids. Germline V gene lookup returns CDR1 SNHLY and CDR2 FYNNEI. V lost 2 bases, J lost 6 bases, and 11 bases stayed unmatched. As DNA, the CDR3 is TGTGCCAGCAGTGAATTATTGGGACTAGCAGTATCCAATGAGCAGTTCTTC. Amino acids: CASSELLGLAVSNEQFF.

The gene calls are TRBV20-1 and TRBJ2-1, with TRBD2 identical over 9 bases. Germline V lookup: CDR1 DFQATT, CDR2 SNEGSKA (reference sequence). With 4 bases clipped from V and 6 bases from J, the junction kept 10 bases outside the gene matches. The CDR3 length is 15 residues. CDR3 in amino acids: CSATSPGTSPNEQFF. CDR3 coding DNA: TGCAGTGCTACCAGTCCCGGGACTAGCCCCAATGAGCAGTTCTTC.

This clonotype was observed a few times. The V and J genes are TRBV29-1 and TRBJ1-3; weak D call: TRBD1 (5 bases). Trimming removed 6 bases from V and 8 bases from J, with 23 bases in between. The CDR3 contains 15 residues. Germline CDR1 is SQVTM and CDR2 is ANQGSEA. CDR3 bases: TGCAGCGTCGGGGGAGCCCGACGAGATCTGGACACCATATATTTT. Its protein is CSVGGARRDLDTIYF.

In this sample, this clonotype turned up many times. V usage is TRBV7-9 and J usage is TRBJ2-1, with 10 bases lining up with TRBD2. The CDR3 runs to 14 residues. After removal of 6 bases from V and 9 bases from J, the junction contained 8 bases not matched to a gene. CDR1 and CDR2 (germline): SEHNR, FQNEAQ (reference sequence). The CDR3 protein is CASSSALAGAEQFF. DNA for the CDR3: TGTGCCAGCAGTTCGGCCCTAGCGGGAGCTGAGCAGTTCTTC. Full variable domain (rest looked up from reference TRBV7-9 and TRBJ2-1): DTGVSQNPRHKITKRGQNVTFRCDPISEHNRLYWYRQTLGQGPEFLTYFQNEAQLEKSRLLSDRFSAERPKGSFSTLEIQRTEQGDSAMYLCASSSALAGAEQFFGPGTRLTVL.

This clonotype was seen many times. This chain joins TRBV28 and TRBJ2-1; D gene ambiguous. Between the trimmed V and J ends, which lost 4 bases and 3 bases, there was a span of 7 bases. The CDR3 runs 13 residues. Germline loops: CDR1 MDHEN, CDR2 SYDVKM. The CDR3 protein is CASSSPNYNEQFF. In nucleotides, the CDR3 is TGTGCCAGCAGTTCCCCCAACTACAATGAGCAGTTCTTC.

This clonotype was seen ten or more times. V usage is TRBV7-9 and J usage is TRBJ1-5; TRBD1 agrees at 7 bases. Per germline, CDR1 SEHNR and CDR2 FQNEAQ (reference sequence). The V and J ends lost 2 bases and 4 bases, in that order; junction bases with no gene match: 8. The CDR3 length is 16 residues. CDR3 sequence: CASSLSAGGVNQPQHF. Written as DNA, the CDR3 is TGTGCCAGCAGCTTATCGGCAGGGGGGGTTAATCAGCCCCAGCATTTT.

This clonotype turned up a few times. The chain uses TRBV4-2 and TRBJ2-4, with 8 positions matching TRBD2. The CDR3 spans 16 residues. CDR1 LGHNA and CDR2 YNFKEQ come from the germline V gene. V was pared by 0 bases and J by 6 bases, with 7 bases of the junction left unmatched. The CDR3 DNA reads TGTGCCAGCAGCCAAGATCTCCGGGAGGGCCGAAACATTCAGTACTTC. Amino acid sequence: CASSQDLREGRNIQYF.